These 3 T cell receptor beta chains were all obtained from the same sample, sequenced in a study of shared clonotypes between healthy human individuals (dated by TCRdb to 2020 to 2021). The library came from the immunoSEQ multiplex PCR assay. Held by TCRdb, this immuneACCESS table contains in-frame sequences only and omits some clones. Under half of the omission traces to an unresolved V gene where checked; the cause of the rest is unknown. The sample includes fewer than 500,000 clones, with roughly 85% observed a single time. The ten largest clones take up under 15% of the sample. Source material: PBMCs. The receptor source for this set is a woman aged 40 to 55 in good health. Some clones in this sample may be carry-over from other donors' samples.

This chain connects TRBV12-5 to TRBJ2-3; no firm D call. V was shortened by 2 bases and J by 6 bases, with 12 bases between the two germline ends. The CDR3 is made up of 14 amino acids. The germline V gene encodes CDR1 LGHNT and CDR2 FRNRAP. The CDR3 region is CASGLSGLQDTQYF. CDR3 DNA: TGTGCTAGTGGTTTGTCCGGGCTCCAGGATACGCAGTATTTT. Drawing the rest from reference TRBV12-5 and TRBJ2-3, the complete variable domain is DARVTQTPRHKVTEMGQEVTMRCQPILGHNTVFWYRQTMMQGLELLAYFRNRAPLDDSGMPKDRFSAEMPDATLATLKIQPSEPRDSAVYFCASGLSGLQDTQYFGPGTRLTVL.

This clone was counted between two and nine times. The chain has TRBV7-2 and TRBJ2-7; D not resolved. This CDR3 is built from 13 residues. CDR1 and CDR2 from the germline V gene are SGHTA and FQGNSA. V dropped 2 bases and J dropped 3 bases, with 8 bases sitting between them. The CDR3 DNA is TGTGCCAGCAGCTTATTGTCCCGCTACGAGCAGTACTTC. This sequence encodes CASSLLSRYEQYF.

The chain couples TRBV11-3 to TRBJ2-1, with 7 bases aligning to TRBD2. The CDR3 sequence is 15 residues long. V shed 5 bases and J 7 bases; nucleotides not matched to a gene: 11. CDR1 SGHNT and CDR2 YENEEA come from the germline V gene. As DNA, the CDR3 is TGTGCCAGCAGCACCACTAGCGTTTCAGGGAATGAGCAGTTCTTC. This sequence encodes CASSTTSVSGNEQFF.